Listed below are T cell receptor beta chains from one sample, sequenced in a study of response to subunit inactivated influenza vaccine. TCRdb used MiXCR to reprocess the RT-PCR reads, holding one entry per CDR3 protein. The sample lists about 190,000 distinct CDR3 sequences; about an eighth were seen once. This specimen consisted of CD8+ T cells sorted from PBMCs, obtained about 5 days after vaccination. The source is a man aged 45-60 years who received an inactivated influenza vaccine. Each CDR3 is given with its conserved first and last residue. The D gene is left open where the match is weak. The listing skips clone size in some rows; elsewhere it reads once, few, many or a size class.

>TRBJ2-3|few|TRBV12-3/TRBV12-4|TRBD2
TGTGCCAGCAGCGAAGCGGGGGGGAGCACAGATACGCAGTATTTT
CASSEAGGSTDTQYF
>TRBJ2-7|-|TRBV27|TRBD1
TGTGCCAGCAGTCCGGACAGGGGGCGATCTCCTTACGAGCAGTACTTC
CASSPDRGRSPYEQYF
>TRBJ2-1|-|TRBV9|-
TGTGCCAGCGGCCTGGGGGGTGAGCAGTTCTTC
CASGLGGEQFF
>TRBJ2-3|few|TRBV5-1|TRBD2
TGCGCCAGCAGACGGGAGGGGACAGATACGCAGTATTTT
CASRREGTDTQYF
>TRBJ2-2|-|TRBV29-1|-
TGCAGCGTTGACCAGGGGAACACCGGGGAGCTGTTTTTT
CSVDQGNTGELFF
>TRBJ2-3|few|TRBV25-1|TRBD2
TGTGCCAGCAGTGAATTGGGCTTGGCGGGAGGGGATACGCAGTATTTT
CASSELGLAGGDTQYF
>TRBJ2-1|few|TRBV20-1|TRBD2
TGCAGTGCTAGAGCCGGGACTAGCGGGGGGAGCTCCTACAATGAGCAGTTCTTC
CSARAGTSGGSSYNEQFF
>TRBJ1-1|few|TRBV7-8|-
TGTGCCAGCAGCGTTAGCGGTACCGCCGACCATTTCTTT
CASSVSGTADHFF
>TRBJ2-7|few|TRBV7-6|TRBD1
TGTGCCAGCAGCTTAACAGGGGGTTCGGGCGAGCAGTACTTC
CASSLTGGSGEQYF
>TRBJ2-7|many|TRBV29-1|TRBD1
TGCAGCGTTGAATTCGACAGGGGGCACGAGCAGTACTTC
CSVEFDRGHEQYF
>TRBJ2-2|few|TRBV9|TRBD2
TGTGCCAGCAGAGGACTAGCGGGGGACCCGAACACCGGGGAGCTGTTTTTT
CASRGLAGDPNTGELFF
>TRBJ2-7|few|TRBV12-3/TRBV12-4|TRBD1
TGTGCCAGCAGTCAGGACAGGGTCCACGAGCAGTACTTC
CASSQDRVHEQYF
>TRBJ2-5|many|TRBV7-9|-
TGTGCCAGCAGTGGTTACCAGGAGACCCAGTACTTC
CASSGYQETQYF
>TRBJ2-1|-|TRBV4-3|TRBD2
TGCGCCAGCAGCCCACTCGGACTAGCGGGGGGCCTCAATGAGCAGTTCTTC
CASSPLGLAGGLNEQFF
>TRBJ2-1|many|TRBV15|TRBD2
TGTGCCACCAGCCGACCGGGACTAGCGGCGTACAATGAGCAGTTCTTC
CATSRPGLAAYNEQFF
>TRBJ2-5|many|TRBV7-8|-
TGTGCCAGCAGCGGGGGAGTATTCCAAGAGACCCAGTACTTC
CASSGGVFQETQYF
>TRBJ2-5|-|TRBV10-3|-
TGTGCCATCAGTGACCAGGGACGGCGGGAGACCCAGTACTTC
CAISDQGRRETQYF
>TRBJ2-7|few|TRBV20-1|-
TGCAGTGCTATGCGGGCCTACGAGCAGTACTTC
CSAMRAYEQYF
>TRBJ2-3|-|TRBV6-1|TRBD1
TGTGCCAGCAGTAAGGGGGCGACCACAGATACGCAGTATTTT
CASSKGATTDTQYF
>TRBJ1-1|few|TRBV2|-
TGTGCCAGCAGAGCGGACAGAGCGAACACTGAAGCTTTCTTT
CASRADRANTEAFF
>TRBJ1-1|-|TRBV25-1|-
TGTGCCAGCACCTGGGGTTCTGAAGCTTTCTTT
CASTWGSEAFF
>TRBJ2-1|many|TRBV10-1|-
TGCGCCAGCAGTGTGGGGGGGCGCGACAATGAGCAGTTCTTC
CASSVGGRDNEQFF
>TRBJ2-5|-|TRBV10-3|TRBD2
TGTGCCATCAGTGAAGGGGAGGGGACCCTGTACCAAGAGACCCAGTACTTC
CAISEGEGTLYQETQYF
>TRBJ2-3|few|TRBV9|TRBD2
TGTGCCAGCAGCGTAGGAGCGACTCCGGGACTAGCGGGGAGCACAGATACGCAGTATTTT
CASSVGATPGLAGSTDTQYF
>TRBJ1-5|-|TRBV15|-
TGTGCCACCAGCAGAGGGACAGATAATAGCAATCAGCCCCAGCATTTT
CATSRGTDNSNQPQHF
>TRBJ2-2|few|TRBV20-1|-
TGCAGTGCTAGCGGGATTGGGAATAGAGGAGACACCGGGGAGCTGTTTTTT
CSASGIGNRGDTGELFF
>TRBJ2-3|many|TRBV12-3/TRBV12-4|-
TGTGCCAGCAGTGGGTTGGGTGGGACCCACACAGATACGCAGTATTTT
CASSGLGGTHTDTQYF
>TRBJ2-1|few|TRBV7-9|-
TGTGCCAGCAGCTCGTTACTAAGGAACAATGAGCAGTTCTTC
CASSSLLRNNEQFF
>TRBJ2-1|many|TRBV27|-
TGTGCCAGCAGGGGCGGGGCAGGGGGTAACAATGAGCAGTTCTTC
CASRGGAGGNNEQFF
>TRBJ1-1|-|TRBV4-2|-
TGTGCCAGCAGCCAAGTGGACGTTAGCACTGAAGCTTTCTTT
CASSQVDVSTEAFF
>TRBJ2-5|many|TRBV7-9|-
TGTGCCAGCAGCTTAGCGTCAGGGGAAATGTACTTC
CASSLASGEMYF
>TRBJ2-7|few|TRBV27|-
TGTGCCAGCAGTCCTAGGGTCGGCTACGAGCAGTACTTC
CASSPRVGYEQYF
>TRBJ2-1|few|TRBV19|-
TGTGCCAGTAGTATAGATTGGAGCCCGGGACTCGGGGGAAACAATGAGCAGTTCTTC
CASSIDWSPGLGGNNEQFF
>TRBJ2-7|-|TRBV28|-
TGTGCCAGCTGCCAAGGGGCTGGGGAGCAGTACTTC
CASCQGAGEQYF
>TRBJ2-1|-|TRBV20-1|-
TGCAGTGCCAGAAGTTTAGGGAGTACCTACAATGAGCAGTTCTTC
CSARSLGSTYNEQFF
>TRBJ2-7|few|TRBV4-3|TRBD2
TGCGCCAGCAGCCTCGACGTAACCGGGACTAGATCCTACGAGCAGTACTTC
CASSLDVTGTRSYEQYF
>TRBJ2-7|-|TRBV6-1|-
TGTGCCAGCAGCCCCTCACCAAATTCCTACGAGCAGTACTTC
CASSPSPNSYEQYF
>TRBJ2-2|-|TRBV9|-
TGTGCCAGCAGTTGGAGCTCGGGCGGGGAGCTGTTTTTT
CASSWSSGGELFF
>TRBJ1-4|few|TRBV4-3|-
TGCGCCAGCAGCCAAGGATATACAACTAATGAAAAACTGTTTTTT
CASSQGYTTNEKLFF